The clone carrying this TCR beta chain was picked up many times. Its antigen is not known. The CDR3 is 13 residues long. The germline V gene has CDR1 SQVTM and CDR2 ANQGSEA. With 5 bases clipped from V and 0 bases from J, the junction kept 1 base outside the gene matches. Scientists made TCR beta libraries using quantitative 5'-RACE with molecular barcodes. From the 5' RACE reads, TCRdb called clonotypes with MiXCR, one entry per CDR3 protein. The sample lists 200,000 to 300,000 distinct CDR3 sequences, 9.5% to 12% occurring once. This sample is drawn from a study of CD8 T cells in ankylosing spondylitis. Study observations and caveats: What seemed typical of ankylosing spondylitis blood was a TCR beta motif built from eight highly homologous variants. Reportedly, significant enrichment of disease-linked clones occurred in matched ankylosing spondylitis synovial fluid.

The sample was blood, either unsorted or a sorted T cell fraction (not recorded which). The V and J genes are TRBV29-1 and TRBJ2-1; 7 positions match TRBD2. This clonotype originated in a male donor with ankylosing spondylitis or in good health (not recorded which). Written as DNA, the CDR3 is TGCAGCGTTAGCGGGGCCTCCTACAATGAGCAGTTCTTC. This translates into CSVSGASYNEQFF.